The present TCR beta chain was sequenced within a study of T cell repertoires in cytomegalovirus infection. Study-wide background: Use of recently identified HLA-C-restricted and well-studied HLA-B-restricted CMV epitopes was part of the study. Both CMV infection and a matching HLA type were indicated by public TCR beta signatures.

The CDR3 contains 14 residues. From germline, CDR1 is MNHEY and CDR2 SMNVEV (reference sequence). TCRdb itself ran the reads through MiXCR, one entry per CDR3 protein. Among approximately 1,000,000 distinct CDR3 sequences, 31% were seen once, and the ten largest hold over 10%. To note about this clonotype: Its antigen is unknown. The junction and the germline gene differ at one end; a read error may be behind it.

Study-wide findings and caveats: CMV carriers having the relevant HLA were flagged by cumulative public TCR beta family frequency. HLA-C-restricted, CMV-specific TCR beta clonotypes were dominant ex vivo.

Sequenced here: cultured CD8+ T cells from PBMCs, sampled from culture after CMV antigen stimulation. The receptor's source is a human donor in good health (CMV status not recorded). Some clones in this sample may be carry-over from other donors' samples. The rearrangement uses TRBV27 and TRBJ2-6; D gene uncertain. DNA for the CDR3: TGTGTCAGCTTACCATTCTCTGGGGCCAACGTCCTGACTTTC. Amino acids: CVSLPFSGANVLTF.